The next 9 T cell receptor beta chains were all read from a single sample in a study of T cells in Graves' hyperthyroidism and ophthalmopathy. TCR beta CDR3 region amplification was performed from RNA transcripts. The HTBI set primed first-round TCR CDR3 RT-PCR. TCRdb re-derived calls from the multiplex PCR reads in MiXCR, one entry per CDR3 protein. The table has approximately 720,000 distinct CDR3 sequences, approximately 18% seen once. The material sequenced was blood. The receptors were sampled from a woman aged 45 to 65 with Graves' hyperthyroidism that later progressed to Graves' ophthalmopathy.

This clonotype has ten or more counts. This chain joins TRBV5-1 and TRBJ2-1; 11 nucleotides agree with TRBD2. V dropped 1 base and J dropped 8; count of bases not matched to a gene: 11. The CDR3 has 17 amino acids. The V gene's germline CDR1 is SGHRS and CDR2 YFSETQ. CDR3 nucleotide sequence: TGCGCCAGCAGCTTGCCTACCGCACTAGCGGGGGTGGATGAGCAGTTCTTC. It specifies CASSLPTALAGVDEQFF.

This clonotype was recorded many times. The rearrangement links TRBV20-1 to TRBJ1-6; possible D gene TRBD1, 5 bases. The CDR3 runs 15 residues. Trimming took 0 bases from V and 14 from J, leaving 20 bases between them. Germline CDR1 is DFQATT and CDR2 is SNEGSKA (reference sequence). For the CDR3, the DNA is TGCAGTGCTAGAGATCTGGGCAGGGTGGACTTGGCCCTCCACTTT. As protein: CSARDLGRVDLALHF.

This clonotype was seen once. J is TRBJ1-6 and V is TRBV5-1; D gene uncertain. Germline values: CDR1 SGHRS, CDR2 YFSETQ. CDR3 length: 14 residues. V was cut by 5 bases and J by 10 bases, with 16 bases left in between. The CDR3 DNA reads as TGCGCCAGCAGGGCGACTGACATGGGGTCACCCCTCCACTTT. It translates to CASRATDMGSPLHF.

With regard to this clonotype: One base away lies a much larger clone, so this may be a sequencing read error. The genes are TRBV5-6 and TRBJ1-2; TRBD1 might be the D (6 bases). This CDR3 region has 15 residues. Germline values: CDR1 SGHDT, CDR2 YYEEEE. CDR3 DNA sequence: TGTGCCAGCAGCCTACACCAGACAGGAAACTATGGCTGCACCTTC. This codes for CASSLHQTGNYGCTF. The variable domain in full, completed from reference TRBV5-6 and TRBJ1-2, reads DAGVTQSPTHLIKTRGQQVTLRCSPKSGHDTVSWYQQALGQGPQFIFQYYEEEERQRGNFPDRFSGHQFPNYSSELNVNALLLGDSALYLCASSLHQTGNYGCTFGSGTRLTVV.

This clonotype was counted at least ten times. This chain links TRBV11-2 with TRBJ1-1; tentatively, D is TRBD1 (5 bases). Trimming shortened V by 0 bases and J by 1 base, and 9 bases separated the two germline ends. CDR3 length equals 15 residues. Germline V gene sequence: CDR1 SGHAT, CDR2 FQNNGV. CDR3 sequence reads: CASSLDGGWNTEAFF. Here the CDR3 DNA reads TGTGCCAGCAGCTTAGATGGGGGATGGAACACTGAAGCTTTCTTT. The full variable domain, with the rest looked up from reference TRBV11-2 and TRBJ1-1, is EAGVAQSPRYKIIEKRQSVAFWCNPISGHATLYWYQQILGQGPKLLIQFQNNGVVDDSQLPKDRFSAERLKGVDSTLKIQPAKLEDSAVYLCASSLDGGWNTEAFFGQGTRLTVV.

This chain connects TRBV19 to TRBJ1-6; D gene uncertain. The CDR3 loop spans 14 amino acids. Germline values: CDR1 LNHDA, CDR2 SQIVND (reference sequence). The V end lost 4 bases, the J end lost 4 bases, and 8 bases lay between the germline ends. The CDR3 region has the DNA TGTGCCAGTAGTACCGGACGGTATAATTCACCCCTCCACTTT. It translates to CASSTGRYNSPLHF.

With regard to this clonotype: This clone may be a read error of a much larger clone one base away. The chain combines TRBV6-1 with TRBJ2-7, with 10 nucleotides matching TRBD1. V dropped 8 bases and J dropped 4; count of bases not matched to a gene: 8. There are 14 residues in the CDR3. The germline gives CDR1 MNHNS, CDR2 SASEGT. In DNA, the CDR3 is TGTGCCAGCGGTACCGGGACAGGGGAGTACGAGCAGTACTTC. It yields the protein CASGTGTGEYEQYF.

In its sample, this clonotype was seen many times. DNA of the CDR3: TGTGCCAGCAGCTTAGCGGGGGGGGAAACTAGCGGGCCATACAATGAGCAGTTCTTC. Residues: CASSLAGGETSGPYNEQFF. The chain employs TRBV7-6 and TRBJ2-1, with 9 bases identical to TRBD2. CDR1 and CDR2 (germline): SGHVS, FNYEAQ. The V gene end was trimmed by 0 bases and the J gene end by 4 bases; junction bases not matched to a gene: 13. The CDR3 is 19 amino acids.

This clonotype occurred many times. The rearrangement links TRBV6-5 to TRBJ1-6; TRBD1 matches at 8 bases. The CDR3 has 15 residues. The V gene's germline CDR1 is MNHEY and CDR2 SVGAGI. V was clipped by 1 base and J by 7 bases; unmatched bases: 3. The CDR3 region has the DNA TGTGCCAGCAGTTACTTACAGGGGGGGAATTCACCCCTCCACTTT. Its protein is CASSYLQGGNSPLHF.